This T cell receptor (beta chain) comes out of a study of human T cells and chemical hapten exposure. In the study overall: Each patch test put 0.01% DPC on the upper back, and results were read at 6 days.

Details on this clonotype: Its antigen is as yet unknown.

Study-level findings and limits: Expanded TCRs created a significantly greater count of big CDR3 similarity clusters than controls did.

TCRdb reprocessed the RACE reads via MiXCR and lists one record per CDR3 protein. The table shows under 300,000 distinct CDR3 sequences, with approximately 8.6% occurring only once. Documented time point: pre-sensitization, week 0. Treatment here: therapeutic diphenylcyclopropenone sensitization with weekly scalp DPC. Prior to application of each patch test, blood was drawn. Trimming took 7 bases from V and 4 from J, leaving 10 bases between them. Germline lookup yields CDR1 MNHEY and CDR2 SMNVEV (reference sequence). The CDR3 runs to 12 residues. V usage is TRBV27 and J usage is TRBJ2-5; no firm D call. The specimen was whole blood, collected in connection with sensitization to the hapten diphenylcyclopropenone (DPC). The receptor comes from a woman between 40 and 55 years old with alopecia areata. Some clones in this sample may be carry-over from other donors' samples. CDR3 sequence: CASTKRPETQYF. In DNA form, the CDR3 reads TGTGCCAGCACCAAAAGGCCAGAGACCCAGTACTTC.